This note documents a single T cell receptor beta chain sequence. Both 60 Vbeta primers and 13 Jbeta primers went into the PCR. Assay used: immunoSEQ multiplex PCR; TCRdb lists only in-frame clones, some missing. The table has roughly 93,000 clones, around 74% seen once. The source of the sample is a study of cytomegalovirus exposure and HLA in healthy donors. The V end lost 1 base, the J end lost 1 base, and 13 bases lay between the germline ends. Germline-derived CDR1 and CDR2 are MDHEN and SYDVKM. The CDR3 extends over 17 amino acids. The chain has TRBV28 and TRBJ2-2; D is possibly TRBD1 (6 bases). The sequence came from a male donor in good health and CMV-seronegative. Sequenced sample: PBMCs. The CDR3 nucleotides read TGTGCCAGCAGTTTATTGGGCCAGGGGAGGAACACCGGGGAGCTGTTTTTT. As protein: CASSLLGQGRNTGELFF.